One sample yielded the 32 T cell receptor beta chains listed below, sequenced in a study of early T cells in non-severe SARS-CoV-2 infection. TCRdb redid the calling of the 5' RACE reads with MiXCR, one entry per CDR3 protein. The sample lists 68,000 or so distinct CDR3 sequences, around 9.9% seen once, with around 6.6% in the top ten. Sequenced material: whole blood. The origin of the receptors is an adult who was a healthcare worker with PCR-confirmed SARS-CoV-2 infection or an uninfected control (not recorded which).

V is TRBV7-9 and J is TRBJ1-4; 9 nucleotides agree with TRBD1. Trimming cost V 5 bases and J 7 bases; bases outside gene matches: 5. Looked up from germline, CDR1 is SEHNR and CDR2 is FQNEAQ (reference sequence). CDR3 size: 14 residues. The CDR3 reads CASSATGGSEKLFF. For the CDR3, the DNA is TGTGCCAGCAGCGCCACAGGGGGCAGTGAAAAACTGTTTTTT.

V is TRBV23-1 and J is TRBJ1-3; no clear D gene. TRBV23-1 is an ORF, with its function uncertain. V gave up 7 bases and J gave up 8 bases, with 3 bases separating them. The CDR3 sequence is 9 residues long. DNA of the CDR3: TGCGCCAGCAACCACACCATATATTTT. Protein: CASNHTIYF.

In regard to this clonotype: The germline gene is not matched at one end of the junction; a read error may be the cause. The V call is TRBV20-1, the J call TRBJ2-2; 12 bases align to TRBD2. The CDR3 is 13 amino acids. CDR1 and CDR2 from the germline V gene are DFQATT and SNEGSKA (reference sequence). This CDR3 reads CSTSGRSTGELFF. The CDR3 DNA reads TGCAGTACTAGCGGGAGGTCCACCGGGGAGCTGTTTTTT.

This clonotype was seen ten or more times. The V and J genes are TRBV6-4 and TRBJ2-1; 8 bases line up with TRBD2. With V trimmed by 7 bases and J by 7 bases, 12 bases remained unmatched. CDR3 size: 15 residues. From germline, CDR1 is MRHNA and CDR2 SNTAGT. The DNA of the CDR3 is TGTGCCAGCACCCCGGGTAGCGGGGACTTTAATGAGCAGTTCTTC. It is translated as CASTPGSGDFNEQFF.

The chain has TRBV5-6 and TRBJ1-1, with D perhaps matching TRBD1 (5 bases). Germline V gene data show CDR1 as SGHDT and CDR2 as YYEEEE. Between the trimmed V and J ends, which lost 0 bases and 9 bases, there was a span of 9 bases. The CDR3 is 12 residues long. The CDR3 sequence is CASSLGEGQAFF. CDR3 nucleotides: TGTGCCAGCAGCTTGGGAGAGGGACAAGCTTTCTTT.

The rearrangement links TRBV7-9 to TRBJ2-5; D ambiguous. The CDR3 is made up of 16 amino acids. Germline V gives CDR1 SEHNR, CDR2 FQNEAQ (reference sequence). V was trimmed by 0 bases and J by 2 bases, leaving 13 bases between them. The CDR3 protein is CASSLALGTRQETQYF. The CDR3 DNA is TGTGCCAGCAGCTTAGCGCTCGGCACCCGGCAAGAGACCCAGTACTTC.

This clonotype was observed many times. The rearrangement uses TRBV2 and TRBJ2-7; TRBD1 matches 11 bases. V lost 5 bases to trimming and J lost 6 bases; unmatched junction nucleotides: 9. CDR1 and CDR2 from the germline V gene are SNHLY and FYNNEI. The CDR3 is made up of 15 amino acids. CDR3 DNA sequence: TGTGCCAGCAGTTTTATGAGGGGGACAGGGGGCGAGCAGTACTTC. Translation gives CASSFMRGTGGEQYF. The full variable domain, rest sourced from reference TRBV2 and TRBJ2-7, is EPEVTQTPSHQVTQMGQEVILRCVPISNHLYFYWYRQILGQKVEFLVSFYNNEISEKSEIFDDQFSVERPDGSNFTLKIRSTKLEDSAMYFCASSFMRGTGGEQYFGPGTRLTVT.

This clonotype appeared many times. The V gene is TRBV11-2, the J gene TRBJ2-7, with D maybe TRBD1 (6 bases). This CDR3 has 15 residues. The ends were cut back, 3 bases at V and 2 bases at J, with 14 bases in the middle. Germline CDR1 reads SGHAT; CDR2 reads FQNNGV. The CDR3 DNA is TGTGCCAGCAGCTTCGGGCAGGGGAAGCCCTACGAGCAGTACTTC. Translated: CASSFGQGKPYEQYF.

The chain combines TRBV9 with TRBJ2-3; 7 bases map to TRBD1. The CDR3 totals 15 residues. V lost 4 bases and J lost 8; bases outside the gene matches: 13. Germline V lookup: CDR1 SGDLS, CDR2 YYNGEE. DNA for the CDR3: TGTGCCAGCAGCACAGAGGGAACAGGGGCTCGTACGCAGTATTTT. As protein: CASSTEGTGARTQYF.

This clonotype has more than one count but fewer than ten. The chain is built from TRBV12-3 or TRBV12-4 and TRBJ2-7; D possibly uses TRBD1 or TRBD2 (5 bases each). The CDR3 extends over 15 amino acids. Trimming left V 6 bases short and J 0 bases short, with 15 bases between. The CDR3 DNA follows: TGTGCCAGCAGCGACGGGACGGCCATCTCCTACGAGCAGTACTTC. This translates into CASSDGTAISYEQYF.

This clonotype was detected only a few times. V and J are TRBV12-3 or TRBV12-4 and TRBJ2-3; D may be TRBD1 (5 bases). V was clipped by 6 bases and J by 5 bases, with 15 bases between them. The CDR3 extends over 14 amino acids. Written as DNA, the CDR3 is TGTGCCAGCAGGCTTACCGACAGTGGAGATACGCAGTATTTT. Its translation: CASRLTDSGDTQYF.

The chain employs TRBV28 and TRBJ2-7; 9 bases agree with TRBD1. The CDR3 has 17 amino acids. Germline CDR1 reads MDHEN; CDR2 reads SYDVKM. V shed 6 bases and J 5 bases; nucleotides not matched to a gene: 17. CDR3 in amino acids: CASRKPNLRDRDNEQYF. The DNA of the CDR3 is TGTGCCAGCAGAAAACCCAACCTCCGGGACAGGGACAACGAGCAGTACTTC.

This clonotype appeared a few times. The chain carries TRBV7-2 and TRBJ1-1; weak D call: TRBD1 (6 bases). Trimming pared 0 bases from V and 8 bases from J, leaving 10 bases between. This CDR3 contains 13 residues. Germline loops: CDR1 SGHTA, CDR2 FQGNSA. Here the CDR3 reads CASSLAGTLEAFF. The CDR3 DNA follows: TGTGCCAGCAGCTTAGCCGGGACACTGGAAGCTTTCTTT.

This clonotype was seen a few times. The V and J genes are TRBV12-3 or TRBV12-4 and TRBJ2-1; possibly TRBD1 for D (5 bases). The CDR3 sequence is 14 residues long. The V and J ends lost 3 bases and 4 bases respectively, with 10 bases between them. The CDR3 coding sequence is TGTGCCAGCAGTTTGGGCGACAGATACAATGAGCAGTTCTTC. Residues: CASSLGDRYNEQFF.

The rearrangement uses TRBV5-5 and TRBJ2-1, with TRBD1 matching over 9 bases. With 1 base clipped from V and 9 bases from J, the junction kept 5 bases outside the gene matches. The CDR3 loop spans 14 amino acids. Per the germline V gene, CDR1 is SGHKS and CDR2 is YYEKEE (reference sequence). This chain's CDR3 is CASSLWTGEGEQFF. The CDR3 DNA reads as TGTGCCAGCAGCTTGTGGACAGGGGAGGGTGAGCAGTTCTTC.

Many counts were recorded for this clonotype. This chain uses TRBV11-2 with TRBJ2-2; D gene uncertain. The germline gives CDR1 SGHAT, CDR2 FQNNGV. Between the trimmed V and J ends, which lost 5 bases and 7 bases, there was a span of 11 bases. The CDR3 length is 13 residues. The CDR3 nucleotides read TGTGCCAGCAGCCCTTTTTCGGGCGGGGAGCTGTTTTTT. This gives the protein CASSPFSGGELFF. The full variable domain, in which reference TRBV11-2 and TRBJ2-2 provide the parts outside the CDR3, is EAGVAQSPRYKIIEKRQSVAFWCNPISGHATLYWYQQILGQGPKLLIQFQNNGVVDDSQLPKDRFSAERLKGVDSTLKIQPAKLEDSAVYLCASSPFSGGELFFGEGSRLTVL.

The CDR3 nucleotides are TGTGCCAGCAGCTTGGCTGGGGGAGAGGGGGATACGCAGTATTTT. The encoded protein is CASSLAGGEGDTQYF. The gene calls are TRBV5-4 and TRBJ2-3; D is perhaps TRBD1 or TRBD2 (5 bases each). Trimming pared 0 bases from V and 6 bases from J, leaving 14 bases between. CDR3 size: 15 residues. Germline V gene lookup returns CDR1 SGHNT and CDR2 YYREEE (reference sequence).

This clonotype has a count of ten or more. This sequence joins TRBV6-4 and TRBJ2-3, with D uncertain. CDR1 is MRHNA, CDR2 SNTAGT, per germline. This CDR3 region has 14 residues. V lost 0 bases and J lost 3, with 7 bases in between. In DNA form, the CDR3 reads TGTGCCAGCAGTGACTCTATTGGGACAGATACGCAGTATTTT. It translates to CASSDSIGTDTQYF.

This clonotype was seen more than once but under ten times. V and J are TRBV6-2 or TRBV6-3 and TRBJ2-1, with D hard to call. Between the trimmed V and J ends, which lost 4 bases and 3 bases, there was a span of 4 bases. This CDR3 comprises 12 residues. Germline CDR1 MNHEY, CDR2 SVGEGT. The CDR3 DNA follows: TGTGCCAGCAGTTCCTTCTACAATGAGCAGTTCTTC. Encoded protein: CASSSFYNEQFF.

This clonotype was observed at least ten times. This sequence joins TRBV28 and TRBJ2-1; D gene unclear. Per germline, CDR1 MDHEN and CDR2 SYDVKM. V was cut by 6 bases and J by 12 bases, with 18 bases left in between. The CDR3 extends over 13 amino acids. The CDR3 DNA sequence: TGTGCCAGCAGCCCCCAAATTGGATACGGGCAGTTCTTC. Its protein product is CASSPQIGYGQFF.

The J gene is TRBJ1-5, the V gene TRBV5-6, with a possible D match to TRBD1 (6 bases). V lost 5 bases and J 0 bases, leaving 18 bases between the germline ends. Germline V gene lookup returns CDR1 SGHDT and CDR2 YYEEEE. There are 17 residues in the CDR3. The CDR3 sequence is CASRKQSRGPSNQPQHF. CDR3 DNA: TGTGCCAGCAGGAAGCAGAGCAGGGGACCTAGCAATCAGCCCCAGCATTTT.

This chain uses TRBV7-2 with TRBJ2-7; unclear D gene. CDR1 and CDR2 from the germline V gene are SGHTA and FQGNSA. Trimming took 5 bases from V and 2 from J, leaving 16 bases between them. CDR3 length: 15 amino acids. CDR3 in amino acids: CASSPWNQHPYEQYF. Here the CDR3 DNA reads TGTGCCAGCAGCCCATGGAACCAGCACCCCTACGAGCAGTACTTC.

The V and J genes are TRBV7-2 and TRBJ2-2; TRBD2 matches at 7 bases. The CDR3 spans 15 residues. Trimming took 1 base from V and 5 from J; bases not matched to a gene: 4. Germline V CDR1 and CDR2: SGHTA, FQGNSA. This chain's CDR3 is CASSLGPGGTGELFF. The CDR3, as DNA: TGTGCCAGCAGCTTAGGTCCGGGAGGAACCGGGGAGCTGTTTTTT.

This clonotype was observed a handful of times. The chain couples TRBV12-3 or TRBV12-4 to TRBJ1-6; unclear D gene. The length of the CDR3 is 16 residues. Trimming took off 8 bases at V and 4 bases at J, with 18 bases between the two ends. The CDR3 is CASAPPVGRYNSPLHF. In DNA, the CDR3 is TGTGCCAGCGCACCCCCCGTGGGGAGGTATAATTCACCCCTCCACTTT.

This sequence joins TRBV7-9 and TRBJ2-6, with D maybe TRBD1 (6 bases). This CDR3 is built from 17 residues. V lost 0 bases and J 5 bases, leaving 14 bases between the germline ends. Germline V gives CDR1 SEHNR, CDR2 FQNEAQ (reference sequence). The CDR3 DNA is TGTGCCAGCAGCTTAGCCGGGACACGAAATTGGGCCAACGTCCTGACTTTC. Amino acids: CASSLAGTRNWANVLTF.

This rearrangement joins TRBV12-3 or TRBV12-4 to TRBJ2-7, with D possibly being TRBD1 (6 bases). Trimming left V 4 bases short and J 6 bases short, with 16 bases between. This CDR3 comprises 14 residues. In DNA, the CDR3 is TGTGCCAGCAGTTCCGACAGGACGAGGGCCGAGCAGTACTTC. Its translation is CASSSDRTRAEQYF.

This clonotype has ten or more counts. V usage is TRBV4-1 and J usage is TRBJ1-1; D may be TRBD1 (6 bases). This CDR3 is 13 amino acids long. The ends were cut back, 3 bases at V and 3 bases at J, with 8 bases in the middle. Germline assignment: CDR1 MGHRA and CDR2 YSYEKL. CDR3 DNA sequence: TGCGCCAGCAGCCACAGGGGTCACACTGAAGCTTTCTTT. Translation: CASSHRGHTEAFF.

This rearrangement joins TRBV7-9 to TRBJ2-1; 16 bases agree with TRBD2. The V gene's germline CDR1 is SEHNR and CDR2 FQNEAQ (reference sequence). Trimming at V came to 10 bases and at J to 5 bases, leaving 11 bases not matched to a gene. The CDR3 is 17 amino acids. The CDR3 bases are TGTGCCATCACAACCGGGACTAGCGGGAGGGGTCACAATGAGCAGTTCTTC. Encoded protein: CAITTGTSGRGHNEQFF.

In DNA, the CDR3 is TGTGCCAGCAGGTCGGGAGGTGAGCAGTTCTTC. It is translated as CASRSGGEQFF. V is TRBV7-2 and J is TRBJ2-1; 7 bases are a match to TRBD2. CDR3 length: 11 residues. Germline V gives CDR1 SGHTA, CDR2 FQGNSA. The ends lost 6 bases at V and 9 bases at J; junction bases unmatched: 2.

This clonotype came up once. The chain carries TRBV7-3 and TRBJ2-2; D is unresolved. Germline V gene data show CDR1 as SGHTA and CDR2 as FQGTGA. The CDR3 consists of 13 residues. V gave up 4 bases and J gave up 6 bases, with 9 bases separating them. This CDR3 is CASSSGTSGELFF. The CDR3 coding sequence is TGTGCCAGCAGCTCCGGCACGTCCGGGGAGCTGTTTTTT.

The CDR3 DNA follows: TGTGCCAGCAGTCAATTCAATGAGCAGTTCTTC. Amino acids: CASSQFNEQFF. The V call is TRBV12-3 or TRBV12-4, the J call TRBJ2-1; no firm D call. The CDR3 contains 11 residues. Trimming left V 5 bases short and J 6 bases short, with 5 bases between.

This sequence joins TRBV27 and TRBJ2-3; D perhaps matches TRBD2 (5 bases). Germline assignment: CDR1 MNHEY and CDR2 SMNVEV (reference sequence). V lost 8 bases and J lost 6, with 15 bases in between. There are 13 residues in the CDR3. Written as DNA, the CDR3 is TGTGCCAGCCACCACCCCCCGGGGGATACGCAGTATTTT. It encodes CASHHPPGDTQYF.